This paragraph covers one TCR beta chain sequence. Its antigen is currently unknown. The source of the sample is a study of beta chain features in type 1 diabetes. Expressed TCRB transcripts were sequenced, since all the RNA that had been isolated was reverse transcribed. Method: immunoSEQ multiplex PCR; TCRdb's copy keeps in-frame clones and lacks some. Among about 160,000 clones listed, 7.8% were seen once. V lost 2 bases to trimming and J lost 5 bases; unmatched junction nucleotides: 4. Germline V gene data show CDR1 as MDHEN and CDR2 as SYDVKM. This CDR3 spans 15 amino acids. Averaging about 116 mL, one heparinised blood draw came from each individual donor. Markers CD45RO/CCR7/CD25/CD127/CD95/CD27 served to sort CD4+ naive, central memory, regulatory and stem cell-like memory cells. Overall study results and limits: In the patient group, naive, central memory and Treg TCRB repertoires seemed more alike than in the healthy donor group. Patients with Type 1 diabetes showed moderately but significantly shorter TCRB CDR3s in all four CD4+ subsets. PCR may have favored shorter templates equally in patients and controls.

The TCR originated in a woman aged 40 to 50 with type 1 diabetes. The source material was central memory CD4+ T cells from blood. The chain links TRBV28 to TRBJ2-3; 10 nucleotides agree with TRBD2. The CDR3 is CASSLPAGGVDTQYF. The CDR3 nucleotides read TGTGCCAGCAGTTTACCAGCGGGAGGGGTAGATACGCAGTATTTT.